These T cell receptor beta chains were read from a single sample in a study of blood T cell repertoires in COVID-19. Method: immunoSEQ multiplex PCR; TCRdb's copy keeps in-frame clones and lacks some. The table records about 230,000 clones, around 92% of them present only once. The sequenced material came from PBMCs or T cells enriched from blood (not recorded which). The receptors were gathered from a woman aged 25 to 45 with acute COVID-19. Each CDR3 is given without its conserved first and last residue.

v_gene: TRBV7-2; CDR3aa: ASSPGQGLGETQY
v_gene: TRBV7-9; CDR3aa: ASSLVAHEQF
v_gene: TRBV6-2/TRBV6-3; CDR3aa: ASSYTQLWTEAF
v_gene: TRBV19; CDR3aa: ASNEVSRRNQPQH
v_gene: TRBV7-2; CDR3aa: ASSSSGENTGELF
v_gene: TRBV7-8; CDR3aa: ASSKRGGGELF
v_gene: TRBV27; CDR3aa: ASSLLTKRGAQVHEQY
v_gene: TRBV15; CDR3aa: ATSREYSNNEQF
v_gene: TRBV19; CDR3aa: ASSTQETQY
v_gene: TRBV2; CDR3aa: ASSGRPNTEAF
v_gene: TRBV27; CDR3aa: ASSFLKYGGGADTQY
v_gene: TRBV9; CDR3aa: ASSVGGLDTQY
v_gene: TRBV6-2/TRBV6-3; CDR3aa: ASSYTQSGNEQF
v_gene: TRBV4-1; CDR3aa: ASSLSQGASQPQH
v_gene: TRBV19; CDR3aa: ASSNRGIGYGYT
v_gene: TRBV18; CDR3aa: ASSPKGGAYEQY
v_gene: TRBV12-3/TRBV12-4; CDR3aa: ASSLGGVAF
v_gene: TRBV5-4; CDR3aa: ASSFGVAAGGPGETQY
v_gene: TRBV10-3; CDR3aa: AISDLQGSPLH
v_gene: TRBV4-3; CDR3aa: ASSPMTSGGVTGELF
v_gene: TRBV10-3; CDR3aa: AISAGGGEQY
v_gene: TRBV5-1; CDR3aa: ATMSGASPGELF
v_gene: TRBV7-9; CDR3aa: ASSLRTGLKETQY
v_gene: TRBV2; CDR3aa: ASRNRVLNTEAF
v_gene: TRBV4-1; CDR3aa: ASSQSTGNDEQY
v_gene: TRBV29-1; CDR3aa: IVTGMNTEAF
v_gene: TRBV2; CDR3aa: ASSEALGTATNEKLF